This T cell receptor beta chain was sequenced in a study of graft-versus-host responses after intestinal transplantation. Whole-study context: Among the recipients, all got anti-thymocyte globulin induction and then tacrolimus and steroids for approximately 3 years.

The germline gives CDR1 SGHNT, CDR2 YYREEE (reference sequence). The CDR3 has 15 amino acids. V was pared by 0 bases and J by 5 bases, with 5 bases of the junction left unmatched. To note about this clone: The antigen is unknown.

TCRdb keeps only in-frame clones here, not all; method: immunoSEQ multiplex PCR. The sample has approximately 100,000 clones; around 90% are singletons. The source of this sequence is a human donor who received an intestinal transplant. The rearrangement uses TRBV5-4 and TRBJ2-3, with 8 positions matching TRBD2. The sequencing here drew on unstimulated CD4+ T cells sorted from spleen or lymph node cells, taken before intestinal transplant. The CDR3 sequence is CASSLAPAGEDTQYF. The CDR3 DNA sequence: TGTGCCAGCAGCTTGGCCCCAGCGGGGGAAGATACGCAGTATTTT.